A selection of T cell receptor beta chains follows, all from one sample in a study of blood T cell repertoires in COVID-19. Using immunoSEQ multiplex PCR, the repertoire was profiled, and TCRdb retains in-frame clones only, with some absent. This table holds around 320,000 clones, around 89% found once. Sample: peripheral blood. These receptors were collected from a woman aged 30 to 39 who had recovered from COVID-19. CDR3s include the opening cysteine and the closing phenylalanine or tryptophan. D genes are given only for firm matches. Some rows mark clone size as missing; the rest say once, few, many or name a class of expanded clone.

d_gene	v_gene	j_gene	abundance	CDR3nt	CDR3aa
TRBD2	TRBV4-1	TRBJ2-1	.	TGCGCCAGCAGCCAAGATTGGGTAGCGGGGGGTTTTAGGGAGCAGTTCTTC	CASSQDWVAGGFREQFF
TRBD1	TRBV6-4	TRBJ1-2	.	TGTGCCAGCAGTGACTGGACAGGGAACGGTGGCTACACCTTC	CASSDWTGNGGYTF
.	TRBV2	TRBJ1-5	.	TGTGCCAGCAGTGACCCCCAGGGAAATCAGCCCCAGCATTTT	CASSDPQGNQPQHF
.	TRBV18	TRBJ1-6	.	TGTGCCAGCTCACCACTGCAGGGTCTTAATTCACCCCTCCACTTT	CASSPLQGLNSPLHF
TRBD1	TRBV4-1	TRBJ1-5	.	TGCGCCAGCAGCCAAACGGGACAGGGAAATCAGCCCCAGCATTTT	CASSQTGQGNQPQHF
TRBD1	TRBV2	TRBJ1-1	.	TGTGCCAGCCTTCGGGAGACAGGGGGCCTTAGGGCTTTCTTT	CASLRETGGLRAFF
TRBD1	TRBV18	TRBJ2-1	.	TGTGCCAGCTCACTCATCCGGGACAGGAGCGATGAGCAGTTCTTC	CASSLIRDRSDEQFF
.	TRBV5-5	TRBJ1-6	.	TGTGCCAGCAGCTTTCAGACAGGCTATAATTCACCCCTCCACTTT	CASSFQTGYNSPLHF
.	TRBV9	TRBJ1-1	.	TGTGCCAGCAGCGTAGAACCACATACGAACACTGAAGCTTTCTTT	CASSVEPHTNTEAFF
.	TRBV7-9	TRBJ2-7	.	TGTGCCAGCAGCTTCGGCCGGGACATCGCGACCTACGAGCAGTACTTC	CASSFGRDIATYEQYF
TRBD1	TRBV4-1	TRBJ1-2	.	TGCGCCAGCACGTCCGTTGCGGGGTTCCAGGGGGCTTTAGGCTACACCTTC	CASTSVAGFQGALGYTF
TRBD1	TRBV7-2	TRBJ1-3	.	TGTGCCAGCAGCCGGACAGGTTCTGGAAACACCATATATTTT	CASSRTGSGNTIYF
.	TRBV11-2	TRBJ1-1	.	TGTGCCAGCAGCCCTCCGAACACTGAAGCTTTCTTT	CASSPPNTEAFF
.	TRBV7-9	TRBJ1-1	.	TGTGCCAGCAGCCTCAAAAAGGGACATCTGAACACTGAAGCTTTCTTT	CASSLKKGHLNTEAFF
.	TRBV4-2	TRBJ1-5	.	TGTGCCAGCAGCCAAGACAGGCGGTCGGGGGGAACAAATCAGCCCCAGCATTTT	CASSQDRRSGGTNQPQHF
.	TRBV5-1	TRBJ2-3	.	TGCGCCAGCAGCTTGGACGCGGGCACAGATACGCAGTATTTT	CASSLDAGTDTQYF
.	TRBV6-5	TRBJ2-5	.	TGTGCCACCCTTAAGGGGTACCAAGAGACCCAGTACTTC	CATLKGYQETQYF
TRBD2	TRBV12-3/TRBV12-4	TRBJ2-7	.	TGTGCCAGCAGATGGGGGGGATCCTACGAGCAGTACTTC	CASRWGGSYEQYF
.	TRBV5-5	TRBJ1-2	.	TGTGCCAGCAGCACGGGGGGAGCTAACTATGGCTACACCTTC	CASSTGGANYGYTF
TRBD2	TRBV5-5	TRBJ2-3	.	TGTGCCAGCAGCTTGGGACTAGCGGGGGCCACAGATACGCAGTATTTT	CASSLGLAGATDTQYF
.	TRBV21-1	TRBJ2-5	.	TGTGCCAGCAGCAAAGAGTCGGGAGATGTGGGAGAGACCCAGTACTTC	CASSKESGDVGETQYF
.	TRBV6-5	TRBJ2-3	.	TGTGCCAGCAGTTCTCCCGCGGATACGCAGTATTTT	CASSSPADTQYF
.	TRBV2	TRBJ2-2	.	TGTGCCAGCGGCGAGGGTTCGACCGGGGAGCTGTTTTTT	CASGEGSTGELFF
TRBD2	TRBV30	TRBJ2-3	.	TGTGCCTGGAAGTCTCTCAAAGCGGGGGGTGTAGATACGCAGTATTTT	CAWKSLKAGGVDTQYF
.	TRBV9	TRBJ2-1	.	TGTGCCAGCAGCGTAGATACATCTTACAATGAGCAGTTCTTC	CASSVDTSYNEQFF
.	TRBV27	TRBJ1-1	once	TGTGCCAGCAGTTACAGGGCGAACACTGAAGCTTTCTTT	CASSYRANTEAFF
.	TRBV15	TRBJ1-1	.	TGTGCCACCAGGCCTACGGTGAACACTGAAGCTTTCTTT	CATRPTVNTEAFF
TRBD1	TRBV28	TRBJ2-5	.	TGTGCCAGCAGCCATACCCCGGGACAGGGAGGAAGAGAGACCCAGTACTTC	CASSHTPGQGGRETQYF
.	TRBV5-4	TRBJ2-4	once	TGTGCCAGCAGCGAAACCGGGACTGAAAACATTCAGTACTTC	CASSETGTENIQYF
.	TRBV6-5	TRBJ1-2	once	TGTGCCAGCAAATCAGGGTTGGTGTATGGCTACACCTTC	CASKSGLVYGYTF
.	TRBV27	TRBJ1-4	.	TGTGCCAGCAGTTTTTCTCCCGGGAGCTCAGAAAAACTGTTTTTT	CASSFSPGSSEKLFF
TRBD1	TRBV2	TRBJ1-2	.	TGTGCCAGCAGTGAATCCCTCGACAGGGGTGGCTACACCTTC	CASSESLDRGGYTF
TRBD2	TRBV2	TRBJ2-1	.	TGTGCCAGCAGTGATCGGGGGGGCCAATCGTTCTTC	CASSDRGGQSFF
.	TRBV6-6	TRBJ2-2	.	TGTGCCAGCAGTTACTCGATAGGCGGAAACACCGGGGAGCTGTTTTTT	CASSYSIGGNTGELFF
.	TRBV2	TRBJ2-5	.	TGTGCCAGCAGTGTAAGTCGGGAGACCCAAGAGACCCAGTACTTC	CASSVSRETQETQYF
TRBD1	TRBV19	TRBJ2-5	.	TGTGCCAGTAGTTCAAACAGGGGGGAGACCCAGTACTTC	CASSSNRGETQYF
.	TRBV28	TRBJ1-2	.	TGTGCCAGCTTTGTTCGCGGGCGGCACTATGGCTACACCTTC	CASFVRGRHYGYTF
TRBD1	TRBV11-2	TRBJ1-2	.	TGTGCCAGCAGCCGAAACAGGGGAGGAAAGAAGGATAACTATGGCTACACCTTC	CASSRNRGGKKDNYGYTF
TRBD1	TRBV7-2	TRBJ1-4	.	TGTGCCAGCAGCTTAGAAGGACAGGGAAGGGAAAAACTGTTTTTT	CASSLEGQGREKLFF
.	TRBV15	TRBJ1-3	.	TGTGCCACCAGACAGGACCGGGCCGCCTCTGGAAACACCATATATTTT	CATRQDRAASGNTIYF
.	TRBV6-1	TRBJ1-2	.	TGTGCCAGCAGTGAAGCTAACAGCTACTACTATGGCTACACCTTC	CASSEANSYYYGYTF
TRBD1	TRBV24-1	TRBJ2-2	.	TGTGCCACCAGTGATTTAGGGGCGACAGGGGACACCGGGGAGCTGTTTTTT	CATSDLGATGDTGELFF
TRBD1	TRBV19	TRBJ1-5	.	TGTGCCAGTAACGACAGGGGGAATCAGCCCCAGCATTTT	CASNDRGNQPQHF
.	TRBV3-1/TRBV3-2	TRBJ1-5	.	TGTGCCAGCAGCCAGGGCCCCTCGGCCCAGCATTTT	CASSQGPSAQHF
.	TRBV21-1	TRBJ2-7	.	TGTGCCAGCCACCGAACCACCGGGGCCTACGAGCAGTACTTC	CASHRTTGAYEQYF
TRBD2	TRBV5-4	TRBJ2-5	once	TGTGCCAGCAGCTACGGGCGGGGGGTGAATGAAGAGACCCAGTACTTC	CASSYGRGVNEETQYF
TRBD1	TRBV19	TRBJ1-2	.	TGTGCCAGTTTGACAGGGAATAACTATGGCTACACCTTC	CASLTGNNYGYTF
.	TRBV11-2	TRBJ1-6	.	TGTGCCAGCAGCTTGTATTTGCAGGGAGGAAGCTCCTATAATTCACCCCTCCACTTT	CASSLYLQGGSSYNSPLHF
.	TRBV11-2	TRBJ1-1	.	TGTGCCAGCAGCGCCCGCTCGGGCACTGAAGCTTTCTTT	CASSARSGTEAFF
.	TRBV18	TRBJ1-2	.	TGTGCCAGCTCACCACGGGGAGGGCTTAACTATGGCTACACCTTC	CASSPRGGLNYGYTF
.	TRBV6-5	TRBJ1-5	.	TGTGCCAGCAGTTGGAGACCGTTCAATCAGCCCCAGCATTTT	CASSWRPFNQPQHF
TRBD1	TRBV19	TRBJ2-1	.	TGTGCCAGTAGTATAGATCATTTTGGGACAGGGCGTAGATTCTTC	CASSIDHFGTGRRFF
.	TRBV18	TRBJ1-4	.	TGTGCCAGCTCAGAGTTGGGGGGACCTAATGAAAAACTGTTTTTT	CASSELGGPNEKLFF
TRBD2	TRBV7-3	TRBJ2-1	.	TGTGCCAGCAGCCCCGTCCTCCTTACTAGCGGGGGTCACAATGAGCAGTTCTTC	CASSPVLLTSGGHNEQFF
.	TRBV4-1	TRBJ2-7	.	TGCGCCAGCAGCCAAGATCTCTACGAGCAGTACTTC	CASSQDLYEQYF
.	TRBV6-5	TRBJ1-6	.	TGTGCCAGCAGCGCGGGGTACAGCAATTCACCCCTCCACTTT	CASSAGYSNSPLHF
TRBD1	TRBV2	TRBJ2-5	.	TGTGCCAGCAGTGAAGTCTGGACAGGGGATGCTACCCAGTACTTC	CASSEVWTGDATQYF
.	TRBV14	TRBJ1-2	.	TGTGCCAGCAGCCAAGGAGTTGGCTATGGCTACACCTTC	CASSQGVGYGYTF
.	TRBV4-1	TRBJ2-1	.	TGCGCCAGCAGCCAGACTGGACAGCCGTTCTTC	CASSQTGQPFF